Following are 20 T cell receptor beta chains from one sample sequenced in a study of T cells after yellow fever vaccination. TCRdb independently ran MiXCR on the 5' RACE reads; one entry per CDR3 protein. The table includes about 57,000 distinct CDR3 sequences, 6.5% to 8% detected once. Sequencing used CD8+ T cells sorted from PBMCs, obtained 15 days after the yellow fever booster vaccination. Every receptor here comes from a man aged 30-40 years who received the YFV17D yellow fever vaccine.

This chain uses TRBV28 with TRBJ1-1; D gene uncertain. The CDR3 runs 12 residues. V lost 8 bases, J lost 3 bases, and 10 bases lay in between. CDR1 MDHEN and CDR2 SYDVKM come from the germline V gene. Here the CDR3 reads CASSAPDTEAFF. For the CDR3, the DNA is TGTGCCAGCTCGGCCCCGGACACTGAAGCTTTCTTT.

This clonotype was recorded once. This chain connects TRBV19 to TRBJ2-7; D not certain. V lost 5 bases, J lost 3 bases, and 11 bases lay in between. Germline CDR1 is LNHDA and CDR2 is SQIVND (reference sequence). CDR3 length equals 13 residues. Here the CDR3 reads CASSAGPSYEQYF. The CDR3 DNA reads as TGTGCCAGTAGTGCCGGTCCCAGCTACGAGCAGTACTTC. Filled out from reference TRBV19 and TRBJ2-7, the complete variable domain reads DGGITQSPKYLFRKEGQNVTLSCEQNLNHDAMYWYRQDPGQGLRLIYYSQIVNDFQKGDIAEGYSVSREKKESFPLTVTSAQKNPTAFYLCASSAGPSYEQYFGPGTRLTVT.

Concerning this clonotype itself: A much larger clone is a single base away; this may be a read error. This chain uses TRBV7-8 with TRBJ2-5, with 7 bases that match TRBD2. This CDR3 has 15 residues. The J segment lost 5 bases and the V segment lost 7 bases, leaving 13 bases of the junction unmatched. Germline V lookup: CDR1 SGHVS, CDR2 FQNEAQ. The CDR3 loop reads CASTEGAGNGETQYF. The CDR3 DNA sequence: TGTGCCAGCACGGAGGGAGCGGGAAATGGGGAGACCCAGTACTTC.

This clonotype has ten or more counts. V is TRBV7-6 and J is TRBJ1-3; maybe TRBD1 (6 bases). The CDR3 length is 15 residues. Trimming removed 5 bases at V and 3 bases at J, with 14 bases between. CDR1 and CDR2 from the germline V gene are SGHVS and FNYEAQ. The CDR3 DNA sequence: TGTGCCAGCAGCACCCCAGGGGCCGTTGGAAACACCATATATTTT. It yields the protein CASSTPGAVGNTIYF. Complete variable domain (other parts from reference TRBV7-6 and TRBJ1-3): GAGVSQSPRYKVTKRGQDVALRCDPISGHVSLYWYRQALGQGPEFLTYFNYEAQQDKSGLPNDRFSAERPEGSISTLTIQRTEQRDSAMYRCASSTPGAVGNTIYFGEGSWLTVV.

Remarks on this clonotype: A single base separates this from a much larger clone, so it may be a read error. The chain recombines TRBV20-1 with TRBJ2-1; D possibly corresponds to TRBD1 (5 bases). Trimming pared 4 bases from V and 9 bases from J, leaving 13 bases between. Germline V gene sequence: CDR1 DFQATT, CDR2 SNEGSKA (reference sequence). This CDR3 is 12 amino acids long. CDR3: CSATAGWGEQFF. CDR3 nucleotide sequence: TGCAGTGCTACTGCAGGGTGGGGTGAGCAGTTCTTC.

In its sample, this clonotype was seen many times. The chain recombines TRBV16 with TRBJ1-5; 8 bases are a match to TRBD1. This CDR3 comprises 17 residues. Trimming at V came to 4 bases and at J to 5 bases, leaving 13 bases not matched to a gene. Per the germline V gene, CDR1 is KGHSY and CDR2 is FQNENV. CDR3 in amino acids: CASSPQTGVLGDQPQHF. The CDR3 nucleotides are TGTGCCAGCAGCCCCCAGACAGGGGTCTTGGGGGATCAGCCCCAGCATTTT.

V and J are TRBV12-3 or TRBV12-4 and TRBJ2-1; D gene unclear. Trimming removed 7 bases at V and 4 bases at J, with 8 bases between. This CDR3 spans 12 amino acids. CDR3 residues: CASTPGYNEQFF. The DNA of the CDR3 is TGTGCCAGCACCCCGGGTTACAATGAGCAGTTCTTC.

This clonotype appeared many times. V usage is TRBV5-6 and J usage is TRBJ1-2; no clear D gene. Per germline, CDR1 SGHDT and CDR2 YYEEEE. V was shortened by 0 bases and J by 8 bases, with 5 bases between the two germline ends. The CDR3 has 11 amino acids. The CDR3 coding sequence is TGTGCCAGCAGCTTGGGCCCCGGCTACACCTTC. This sequence encodes CASSLGPGYTF.

There are many counts of this clonotype. The chain joins TRBV5-1 to TRBJ2-7; 7 bases fit TRBD1. Trimming removed 3 bases from V and 0 bases from J; junction bases left unmatched: 9. This CDR3 contains 16 residues. From germline, CDR1 is SGHRS and CDR2 YFSETQ. The CDR3 sequence: CASSWGFGQDSYEQYF. DNA of the CDR3: TGCGCCAGCAGCTGGGGTTTCGGACAGGACTCCTACGAGCAGTACTTC. Looking up the rest from reference TRBV5-1 and TRBJ2-7 gives the full variable domain: KAGVTQTPRYLIKTRGQQVTLSCSPISGHRSVSWYQQTPGQGLQFLFEYFSETQRNKGNFPGRFSGRQFSNSRSEMNVSTLELGDSALYLCASSWGFGQDSYEQYFGPGTRLTVT.

This clonotype has at least ten counts. The chain carries TRBV5-5 and TRBJ2-2; D is unresolved. V gave up 1 base and J gave up 10 bases, with 8 bases separating them. In germline, CDR1 is SGHKS, CDR2 YYEKEE (reference sequence). This CDR3 has 12 residues. CDR3 DNA: TGTGCCAGCAGCTTGTGGGGTGAGGAGCTGTTTTTT. It is translated as CASSLWGEELFF.

This clonotype was seen a handful of times. The chain carries TRBV19 and TRBJ2-1, with TRBD2 identical over 9 bases. The CDR3 consists of 15 residues. V shed 9 bases, J shed 4 bases, and the junction held 10 bases outside the gene matches. The V gene's germline CDR1 is LNHDA and CDR2 SQIVND (reference sequence). The DNA for the CDR3 is TGTGCCAGCCGATTAACTAGCGGGCCTTACAATGAGCAGTTCTTC. Residues: CASRLTSGPYNEQFF.

Turning to this clonotype: A much larger clone is a single base away; this may be a read error. The V gene is TRBV10-2, the J gene TRBJ2-2; D possibly uses TRBD1 or TRBD2 (5 bases each). Germline V gives CDR1 WSHSY, CDR2 SAAADI. CDR3 length: 12 amino acids. This CDR3 reads CASKQDTGELYF. CDR3 bases: TGCGCCAGCAAACAGGACACCGGGGAGCTGTATTTT.

This clonotype was found many times. The chain combines TRBV7-9 with TRBJ2-7; no definite D call. This CDR3 region has 12 residues. V gave up 1 base and J gave up 1 base, with 2 bases separating them. CDR1 and CDR2 from the germline V gene are SEHNR and FQNEAQ (reference sequence). The CDR3 here is CASSLESYEQYF. CDR3 DNA: TGTGCCAGCAGCTTAGAATCCTACGAGCAGTACTTC. Supplemented by reference TRBV7-9 and TRBJ2-7, the full variable domain reads DTGVSQNPRHKITKRGQNVTFRCDPISEHNRLYWYRQTLGQGPEFLTYFQNEAQLEKSRLLSDRFSAERPKGSFSTLEIQRTEQGDSAMYLCASSLESYEQYFGPGTRLTVT.

This clonotype was counted at least ten times. The rearrangement joins TRBV7-8 to TRBJ2-5; no firm D call. The V end lost 5 bases, the J end lost 2 bases, and 18 bases lay between the germline ends. The germline CDR1 and CDR2 sequences are SGHVS and FQNEAQ. CDR3 length: 16 residues. DNA for the CDR3: TGTGCCAGCAGCCCCTTGGTGGGTATGATGCAAGAGACCCAGTACTTC. It codes for CASSPLVGMMQETQYF.

The CDR3 sequence: CASAPAGSYEQYF. DNA for the CDR3: TGTGCCAGTGCCCCCGCGGGTTCCTACGAGCAGTACTTC. V usage is TRBV19 and J usage is TRBJ2-7, with a weak D call TRBD2 (5 bases). The CDR3 has 13 residues. CDR1 LNHDA and CDR2 SQIVND come from the germline V gene (reference sequence). V lost 8 bases and J 1 base, leaving 12 bases between the germline ends.

This clonotype appeared many times. The J gene is TRBJ2-7, the V gene TRBV27; TRBD1 matches 10 bases. The V and J ends lost 5 bases and 1 base, in that order; junction bases with no gene match: 5. CDR1 and CDR2 from the germline V gene are MNHEY and SMNVEV (reference sequence). This CDR3 comprises 15 residues. CDR3 residues: CASSPGGQGSYEQYF. DNA of the CDR3: TGTGCCAGCAGTCCAGGGGGACAGGGGTCCTACGAGCAGTACTTC.

At least ten counts were recorded for this clonotype. The V and J genes are TRBV7-8 and TRBJ1-2, with a tentative D call TRBD1 (5 bases). Germline assignment: CDR1 SGHVS and CDR2 FQNEAQ. CDR3 length: 15 residues. V shed 5 bases and J shed 2 bases, with 15 bases lying between them. Here the CDR3 DNA reads TGTGCCAGCAGCCCCGGGACCAACCCCAACTATGGCTACACCTTC. Translation gives CASSPGTNPNYGYTF.

This clonotype has a count of ten or more. CDR3 nucleotides: TGCGCCAGCAGGAAGGAGAACACTGAAGCTTTCTTT. Translation gives CASRKENTEAFF. The chain carries TRBV5-1 and TRBJ1-1; no reliable D call. The V and J ends lost 5 bases and 1 base respectively, with 6 bases between them. The CDR3 runs to 12 residues. In germline, CDR1 is SGHRS, CDR2 YFSETQ.

This clonotype was picked up many times. The DNA of the CDR3 is TGTGCCAGCAGTTACTCGGAAGCCCCCTACAATGAGCAGTTCTTC. Amino acid sequence: CASSYSEAPYNEQFF. This chain links TRBV6-2 or TRBV6-3 with TRBJ2-1; D not resolved. V dropped 0 bases and J dropped 2 bases, with 8 bases sitting between them. Looked up from germline, CDR1 is MNHEY and CDR2 is SVGEGT. CDR3 size: 15 residues.

V and J are TRBV3-1 and TRBJ2-1, with D perhaps matching TRBD2 (6 bases). The J call may be mistaken, given a closer DNA end match to TRBJ2-7. The germline V gene encodes CDR1 LGHDT and CDR2 YNNKEL (reference sequence). This CDR3 spans 15 amino acids. The CDR3 region has the DNA TGTGCCAGCAGCCAAGATGGGAGCGGGTACAATGAGCAGTACTTC. Amino acids: CASSQDGSGYNEQYF.